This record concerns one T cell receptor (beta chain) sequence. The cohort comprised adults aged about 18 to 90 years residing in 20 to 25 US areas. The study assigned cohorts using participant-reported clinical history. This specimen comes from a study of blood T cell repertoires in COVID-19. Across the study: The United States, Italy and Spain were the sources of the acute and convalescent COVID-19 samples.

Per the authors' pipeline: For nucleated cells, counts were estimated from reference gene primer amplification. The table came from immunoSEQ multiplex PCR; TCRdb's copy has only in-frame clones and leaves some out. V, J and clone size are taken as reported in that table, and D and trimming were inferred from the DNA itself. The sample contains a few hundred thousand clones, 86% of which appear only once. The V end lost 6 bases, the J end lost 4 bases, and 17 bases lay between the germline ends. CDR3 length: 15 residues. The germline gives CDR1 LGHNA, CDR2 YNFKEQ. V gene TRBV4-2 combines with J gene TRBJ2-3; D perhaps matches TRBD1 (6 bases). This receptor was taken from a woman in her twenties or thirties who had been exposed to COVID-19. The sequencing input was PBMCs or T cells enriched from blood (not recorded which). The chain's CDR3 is CASRHGQPGSDTQYF. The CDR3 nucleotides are TGTGCCAGCAGACATGGACAGCCGGGCTCAGATACGCAGTATTTT.